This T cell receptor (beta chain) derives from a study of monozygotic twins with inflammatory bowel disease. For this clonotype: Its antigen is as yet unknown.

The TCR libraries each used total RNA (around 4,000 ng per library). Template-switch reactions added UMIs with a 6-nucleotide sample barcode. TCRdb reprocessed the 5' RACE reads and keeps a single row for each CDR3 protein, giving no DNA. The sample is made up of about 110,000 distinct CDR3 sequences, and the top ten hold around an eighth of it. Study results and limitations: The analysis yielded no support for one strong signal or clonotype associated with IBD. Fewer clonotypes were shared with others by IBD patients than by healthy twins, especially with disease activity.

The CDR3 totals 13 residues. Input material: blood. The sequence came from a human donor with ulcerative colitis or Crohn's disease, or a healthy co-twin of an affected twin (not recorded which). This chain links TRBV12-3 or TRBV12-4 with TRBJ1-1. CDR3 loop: CASSFAVNTEAFF.